The entry below describes one T cell receptor beta chain. The sample has other DNA sequences that encode this CDR3 too. The data were produced by immunoSEQ multiplex PCR, yet TCRdb's version contains in-frame clones alone and is incomplete. The sample contains roughly 80,000 clones, approximately 94% of which appear only once. Per the germline V gene, CDR1 is SGHRS and CDR2 is YFSETQ. The CDR3 extends over 12 amino acids. V lost 4 bases and J lost 4, with 9 bases in between. This entry belongs to a study of technical replicates of blood from several donors. The sequenced sample consisted of T cells isolated from PBMCs. The chain uses TRBV5-1 and TRBJ2-7, with D possibly being TRBD1 (6 bases). The receptor comes from a human donor in good health. CDR3 nucleotide sequence: TGCGCCAGCAGCCTGGGACATTACGAGCAGTACTTC. Protein sequence: CASSLGHYEQYF. Filled out from reference TRBV5-1 and TRBJ2-7, the complete variable domain reads KAGVTQTPRYLIKTRGQQVTLSCSPISGHRSVSWYQQTPGQGLQFLFEYFSETQRNKGNFPGRFSGRQFSNSRSEMNVSTLELGDSALYLCASSLGHYEQYFGPGTRLTVT.